The 5 T cell receptor beta chains below were found in one sample sequenced in a study of persistence of HIV-infected CD4 T cells. Lysates of CMV-infected fibroblasts at approximately 9.6 ug/mL stimulated these cells. CD40L/CD69 double-negative CD45RO-high memory CD4+ T cells were collected. No antigen has been identified for these receptors. Sequencing used immunoSEQ version 4 in survey mode. The protocol was immunoSEQ multiplex PCR, while the TCRdb copy is restricted to in-frame clones and leaves out a portion. The data contain roughly 32,000 clones, roughly four fifths of them singletons. Sequences were derived from CD4+ T cells sorted from PBMCs after roughly 19-hour stimulation, sampled from a patient who received antiretroviral therapy. These receptors originate from an adult man with HIV who was CMV-seropositive.

The CDR3 is CAWSPPGLGRGNTIYF. CDR3 coding DNA: TGTGCCTGGAGTCCCCCGGGACTCGGGAGAGGAAACACCATATATTTT. This chain connects TRBV30 to TRBJ1-3, with D possibly TRBD1 on 5 matching bases. V lost 2 bases and J 4 bases, leaving 18 bases between the germline ends. Germline loops: CDR1 GTSNPN, CDR2 SVGIG (reference sequence). The CDR3 consists of 16 residues. The variable domain in full, with the rest retrieved from reference TRBV30 and TRBJ1-3, is SQTIHQWPATLVQPVGSPLSLECTVEGTSNPNLYWYRQAAGRGLQLLFYSVGIGQISSEVPQNLSASRPQDRQFILSSKKLLLSDSGFYLCAWSPPGLGRGNTIYFGEGSWLTVV.

This chain connects TRBV9 to TRBJ2-3; no clear D gene. V dropped 0 bases and J dropped 0 bases, with 8 bases sitting between them. Germline V lookup: CDR1 SGDLS, CDR2 YYNGEE. The CDR3 totals 15 residues. The CDR3 loop reads CASSVGPVSTDTQYF. In DNA form, the CDR3 reads TGTGCCAGCAGCGTAGGGCCCGTTAGCACAGATACGCAGTATTTT.

This clone has only one observation. This rearrangement joins TRBV18 to TRBJ1-1; 7 nucleotides match TRBD1. J gave up 1 base and V 8 bases, and 7 bases lay outside the gene matches. CDR3 length equals 14 residues. Germline-derived CDR1 and CDR2 are KGHSH and LQKENI. CDR3 in amino acids: CASATDRKNTEAFF. The CDR3 nucleotides are TGTGCCAGCGCTACGGACAGGAAGAACACTGAAGCTTTCTTT. Using reference TRBV18 and TRBJ1-1 for the parts outside the CDR3, the full variable domain is NAGVMQNPRHLVRRRGQEARLRCSPMKGHSHVYWYRQLPEEGLKFMVYLQKENIIDESGMPKERFSAEFPKEGPSILRIQQVVRGDSAAYFCASATDRKNTEAFFGQGTRLTVV.

This chain joins TRBV10-3 and TRBJ1-2; 7 bases line up with TRBD1. Germline V lookup: CDR1 ENHRY, CDR2 SYGVKD. There are 11 residues in the CDR3. V lost 11 bases, J lost 6 bases, and 6 bases stayed unmatched. Here the CDR3 reads CAFRDSNGYTF. CDR3 coding DNA: TGTGCCTTCCGGGACAGCAATGGCTACACCTTC.

The rearrangement links TRBV9 to TRBJ2-7; TRBD1 aligns across 10 bases. This CDR3 contains 15 residues. The V and J ends lost 0 bases and 5 bases, in that order; junction bases with no gene match: 5. The germline V gene has CDR1 SGDLS and CDR2 YYNGEE. This chain's CDR3 is CASSVEGQGRNEQYF. The DNA of the CDR3 is TGTGCCAGCAGCGTAGAGGGACAGGGGAGGAACGAGCAGTACTTC.